The rows below give T cell receptor beta chains drawn from one sample of a study of blood T cell repertoires in COVID-19. Sequencing was performed with immunoSEQ multiplex PCR; in TCRdb, only in-frame clones are kept and a portion is missing. In the table there are 200,000 to 250,000 clones, around 80% of which are singletons. Sequencing was performed on peripheral blood. Receptor source: a woman between 35 and 50 years old with acute or convalescent COVID-19. The CDR3 runs from the conserved cysteine through the conserved F or W. The order of the fields is D gene, J gene, clone size, V gene, CDR3 protein, CDR3 DNA. D genes are given only for firm matches. Only part of the rows carry a size: once, few, many, or a class if the clone is expanded.

NA TRBJ1-2 NA TRBV29-1 CSVEGPGTNYGYTF TGCAGCGTTGAAGGACCGGGTACTAACTATGGCTACACCTTC
TRBD2 TRBJ2-7 medium-sized TRBV6-2/TRBV6-3 CASSLGTSGAYEQYF TGTGCCAGCAGTTTGGGGACTAGCGGTGCCTACGAGCAGTACTTC
TRBD1 TRBJ2-4 NA TRBV6-5 CASRGGEDRVGIQYF TGTGCCAGCAGGGGGGGAGAGGACAGGGTTGGCATTCAGTACTTC
TRBD1 TRBJ1-2 NA TRBV9 CASNKFSGTGGVYGYTF TGTGCCAGCAACAAATTCTCCGGGACAGGGGGCGTCTATGGCTACACCTTC
NA TRBJ2-2 NA TRBV7-2 CASSWGFAGGGELFF TGTGCCAGCAGCTGGGGATTTGCGGGTGGCGGGGAGCTGTTTTTT
TRBD1 TRBJ2-7 NA TRBV5-1 CASRRGGQDEQYF TGCGCCAGCAGACGCGGAGGACAGGACGAGCAGTACTTC
TRBD1 TRBJ1-1 few TRBV25-1 CASSQRTGTGDQNTEAFF TGTGCCAGCAGTCAACGAACCGGGACAGGGGATCAGAACACTGAAGCTTTCTTT
TRBD2 TRBJ2-3 NA TRBV6-2/TRBV6-3 CASSSLAGGSTQYF TGTGCCAGCAGTTCACTAGCGGGAGGAAGTACGCAGTATTTT
NA TRBJ1-1 NA TRBV13 CASSYRASRGEAFF TGTGCCAGCAGTTACCGGGCCTCTCGGGGTGAAGCTTTCTTT
NA TRBJ2-7 NA TRBV10-3 CAISEPNRNPSYEQYF TGTGCCATCAGTGAGCCCAACAGGAACCCCTCCTACGAGCAGTACTTC
NA TRBJ2-7 NA TRBV28 CASSSGSYSYEQYF TGTGCCAGCAGTTCAGGGTCTTACTCCTACGAGCAGTACTTC
TRBD1 TRBJ1-5 NA TRBV4-1 CASRPTGGSNQPQHF TGCGCCAGCAGACCCACAGGGGGAAGCAATCAGCCCCAGCATTTT
TRBD2 TRBJ2-7 NA TRBV27 CASSSPGLEGGEQYF TGTGCCAGCAGTTCGCCGGGACTAGAGGGGGGCGAGCAGTACTTC
NA TRBJ1-1 once TRBV6-5 CASSRRDTEAFF TGTGCCAGCAGCCGCCGGGACACTGAAGCTTTCTTT
NA TRBJ2-7 once TRBV18 CASSPGTGTSYEQYF TGTGCCAGCTCACCAGGTACAGGAACCTCCTACGAGCAGTACTTC
NA TRBJ2-1 NA TRBV4-3 CASSSGSGNEQFF TGCGCCAGCAGCTCGGGATCCGGGAATGAGCAGTTCTTC
NA TRBJ1-1 NA TRBV29-1 CSGQTGNTEAFF TGCAGCGGCCAGACAGGGAACACTGAAGCTTTCTTT
TRBD1 TRBJ2-7 few TRBV19 CATAGTGIYEQYF TGTGCCACCGCCGGGACAGGGATCTACGAGCAGTACTTC
TRBD2 TRBJ2-1 few TRBV11-3 CASRPASGSYNEQFF TGTGCCAGCAGACCCGCTAGCGGGAGCTACAATGAGCAGTTCTTC
TRBD1 TRBJ1-3 NA TRBV5-6 CASSLGQGASSSGNTIYF TGTGCCAGCAGCCTGGGACAGGGGGCTTCCAGCTCTGGAAACACCATATATTTT
NA TRBJ2-3 once TRBV7-6 CASSLEFGQGTDTQYF TGTGCCAGCAGCTTAGAATTTGGGCAGGGGACAGATACGCAGTATTTT
NA TRBJ1-2 NA TRBV5-6 CASSFLVVLNGENYGYTF TGTGCCAGCAGCTTTTTAGTGGTCCTTAACGGGGAAAACTATGGCTACACCTTC
NA TRBJ2-7 NA TRBV30 CAWGEDEQYF TGTGCCTGGGGGGAGGACGAGCAGTACTTC
NA TRBJ2-7 once TRBV6-5 CASSYVGETYEQYF TGTGCCAGCAGTTACGTCGGGGAGACCTACGAGCAGTACTTC
NA TRBJ1-2 few TRBV29-1 CSVQGSGYGYTF TGCAGCGTACAGGGATCCGGGTATGGCTACACCTTC